The subject of this entry is one T cell receptor (beta chain). The sample comes from a study of blood T cell repertoires in COVID-19. Study as a whole: Sites in the United States, Italy and Spain provided acute and convalescent COVID-19 samples. Sources were T cells, B-cell-depleted T cells, or PBMCs; the material itself was cDNA or gDNA.

The CDR3 consists of 14 residues. The germline V gene has CDR1 SGHDT and CDR2 YYEEEE. V was cut by 4 bases and J by 1 base, with 11 bases left in between. The authors' processing: Researchers report that nucleated cell counts were estimated from reference gene primer amplification. The assay was immunoSEQ multiplex PCR, and TCRdb's table has in-frame clones only and misses some. V and J calls and clone size are copied from that table; D and trimming were computed from the DNA. This table holds about 220,000 clones, around 81% found once. Sequences were obtained from peripheral blood. This sequence originates from a woman aged 60-75 years with acute or convalescent COVID-19. V is TRBV5-6 and J is TRBJ2-5; maybe TRBD1 (6 bases). The CDR3 sequence: CASSQPTGQETQYF. For the CDR3, the DNA is TGTGCCAGCAGCCAACCGACAGGCCAAGAGACCCAGTACTTC.